The clone carrying this T cell receptor (beta chain) was counted a few times. No antigen is known for it. This CDR3 is built from 14 residues. Trimming took off 3 bases at V and 2 bases at J, with 11 bases between the two ends. TCRdb redid the calling of the 5' RACE reads with MiXCR, one entry per CDR3 protein. The sample gives roughly 330,000 distinct CDR3 sequences, 3% to 4.5% of which show up once; 20% to 25% is in the top ten. The data derive from a study of T cells after yellow fever vaccination. About the research overall: Those fractions that held only low numbers of cells were prepared using the SMART-Seq v4 Ultra Low Input RNA kit. Study results and caveats: At 95% to 98% for CD4 and 88% for CD8, most primary-vaccination clones showed up again after the booster.

The source material was PBMCs, sampled 5 days after the yellow fever booster vaccination. The rearrangement links TRBV12-3 or TRBV12-4 to TRBJ2-7, with D maybe TRBD2 (7 bases). The receptor's source is a young man who received the YFV17D yellow fever vaccine. CDR3 sequence: CASSFRGATYEQYF. The CDR3 DNA reads TGTGCCAGCAGTTTTCGGGGGGCCACCTACGAGCAGTACTTC.